This TCR beta chain originates from a study of human T cells and chemical hapten exposure. Study findings and constraints: The number of TCRs above 1 in 1000 frequency did not change after DPC sensitization.

This clonotype was seen only a few times. Its antigen remains unknown. Time point here: pre-sensitization, week 0. Treatment indicated: therapeutic diphenylcyclopropenone sensitization with weekly scalp DPC. TCRdb passed the RACE reads through MiXCR, listing each CDR3 protein once. This table holds around 330,000 distinct CDR3 sequences, approximately 5% found once. There are 15 residues in the CDR3. The V gene's germline CDR1 is SEHNR and CDR2 FQNEAQ (reference sequence). The V gene end was trimmed by 4 bases and the J gene end by 4 bases; junction bases not matched to a gene: 8. The source was whole blood, collected in connection with sensitization to the hapten diphenylcyclopropenone (DPC). J is TRBJ1-1 and V is TRBV7-9, with 8 nucleotides matching TRBD1. The source of this sequence is a woman under 30 with alopecia areata. Some clones in this sample may be carry-over from other donors' samples. The CDR3 sequence is CASSSVDRESTEAFF. For the CDR3, the DNA is TGTGCCAGCAGCTCTGTGGACAGGGAGAGCACTGAAGCTTTCTTT.